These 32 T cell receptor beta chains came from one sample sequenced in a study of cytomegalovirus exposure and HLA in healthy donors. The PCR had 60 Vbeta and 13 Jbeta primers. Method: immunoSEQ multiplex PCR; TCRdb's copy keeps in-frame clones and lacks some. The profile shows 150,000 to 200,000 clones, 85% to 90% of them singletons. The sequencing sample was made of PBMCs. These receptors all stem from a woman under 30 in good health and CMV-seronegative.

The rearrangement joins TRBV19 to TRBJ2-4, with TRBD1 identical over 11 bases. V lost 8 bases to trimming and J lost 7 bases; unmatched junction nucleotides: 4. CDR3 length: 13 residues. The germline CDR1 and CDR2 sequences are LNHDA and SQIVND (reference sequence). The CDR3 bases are TGTGCCAGTGACGGACAGGGGGCCAACATTCAGTACTTC. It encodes CASDGQGANIQYF. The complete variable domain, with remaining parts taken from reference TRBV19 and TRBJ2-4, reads DGGITQSPKYLFRKEGQNVTLSCEQNLNHDAMYWYRQDPGQGLRLIYYSQIVNDFQKGDIAEGYSVSREKKESFPLTVTSAQKNPTAFYLCASDGQGANIQYFGAGTRLSVL.

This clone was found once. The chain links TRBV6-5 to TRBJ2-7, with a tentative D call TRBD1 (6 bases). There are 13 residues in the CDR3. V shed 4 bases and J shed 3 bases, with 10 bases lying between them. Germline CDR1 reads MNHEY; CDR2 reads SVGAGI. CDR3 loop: CASSFRTDYEQYF. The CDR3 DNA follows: TGTGCCAGCAGTTTCCGGACAGACTACGAGCAGTACTTC.

CDR3 sequence reads: CASSPGAGNPTGELFF. CDR3 DNA sequence: TGTGCCAGCAGCCCAGGGGCCGGTAACCCCACCGGGGAGCTGTTTTTT. The chain has TRBV7-6 and TRBJ2-2; maybe TRBD1 (6 bases). The CDR3 totals 16 residues. Germline lookup yields CDR1 SGHVS and CDR2 FNYEAQ. V was shortened by 5 bases and J by 4 bases, with 17 bases between the two germline ends.

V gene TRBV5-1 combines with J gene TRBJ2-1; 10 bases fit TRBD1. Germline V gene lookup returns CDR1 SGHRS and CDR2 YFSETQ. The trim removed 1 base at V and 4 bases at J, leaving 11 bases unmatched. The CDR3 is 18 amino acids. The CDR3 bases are TGCGCCAGCAGCTTGTTCCTCGCGACAGGGGGCGCTTACAATGAGCAGTTCTTC. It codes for CASSLFLATGGAYNEQFF.

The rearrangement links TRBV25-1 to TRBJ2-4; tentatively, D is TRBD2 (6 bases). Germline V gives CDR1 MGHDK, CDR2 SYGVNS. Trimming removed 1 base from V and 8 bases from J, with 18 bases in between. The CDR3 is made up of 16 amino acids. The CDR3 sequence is CASSESRGAGGYIQYF. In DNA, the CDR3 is TGTGCCAGCAGTGAATCTCGCGGGGCAGGCGGTTACATTCAGTACTTC.

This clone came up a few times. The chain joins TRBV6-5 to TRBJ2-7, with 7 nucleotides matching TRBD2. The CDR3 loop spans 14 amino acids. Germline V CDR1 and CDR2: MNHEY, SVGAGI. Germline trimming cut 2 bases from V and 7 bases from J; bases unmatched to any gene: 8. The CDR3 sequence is CASSYRGRDREQYF. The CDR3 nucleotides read TGTGCCAGCAGTTACCGGGGGAGGGATAGGGAGCAGTACTTC.

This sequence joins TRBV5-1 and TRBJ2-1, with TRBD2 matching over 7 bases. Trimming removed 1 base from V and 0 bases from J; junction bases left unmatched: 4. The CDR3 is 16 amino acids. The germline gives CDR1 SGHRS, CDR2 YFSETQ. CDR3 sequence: CASSLTGGSSYNEQFF. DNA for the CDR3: TGCGCCAGCAGCTTGACTGGCGGGAGCTCCTACAATGAGCAGTTCTTC.

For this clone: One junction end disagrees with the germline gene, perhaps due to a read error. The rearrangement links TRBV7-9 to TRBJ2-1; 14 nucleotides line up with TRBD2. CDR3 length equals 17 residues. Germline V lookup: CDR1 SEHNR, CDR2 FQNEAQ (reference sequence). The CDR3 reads CSSSLSPGLAGAGEQFF. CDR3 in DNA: TGTTCCAGCAGCTTATCACCGGGACTAGCGGGAGCTGGTGAGCAGTTCTTC.

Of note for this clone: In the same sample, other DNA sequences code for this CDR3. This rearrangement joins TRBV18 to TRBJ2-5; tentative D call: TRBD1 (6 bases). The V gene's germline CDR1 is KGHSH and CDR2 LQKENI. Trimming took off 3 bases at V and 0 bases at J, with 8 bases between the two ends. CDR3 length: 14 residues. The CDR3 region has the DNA TGTGCCAGCTCACCCCAGGGGTACCAAGAGACCCAGTACTTC. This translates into CASSPQGYQETQYF.

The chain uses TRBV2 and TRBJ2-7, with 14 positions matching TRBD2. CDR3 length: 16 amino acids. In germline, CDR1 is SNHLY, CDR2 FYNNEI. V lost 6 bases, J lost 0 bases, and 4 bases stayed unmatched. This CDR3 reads CASRGLAGEDSYEQYF. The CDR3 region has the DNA TGTGCCAGCAGGGGACTAGCGGGAGAGGACTCCTACGAGCAGTACTTC.

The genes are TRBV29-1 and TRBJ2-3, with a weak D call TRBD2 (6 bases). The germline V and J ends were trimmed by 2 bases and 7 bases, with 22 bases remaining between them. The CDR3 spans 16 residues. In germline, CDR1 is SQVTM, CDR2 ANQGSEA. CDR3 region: CSVESASVSGLYTQYF. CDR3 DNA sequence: TGCAGCGTTGAATCGGCTAGCGTGAGTGGGTTGTATACGCAGTATTTT.

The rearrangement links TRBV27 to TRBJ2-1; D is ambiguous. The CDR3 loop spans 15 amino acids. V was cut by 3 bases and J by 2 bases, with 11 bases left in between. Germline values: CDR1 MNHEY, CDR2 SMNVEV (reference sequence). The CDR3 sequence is CASSLATPTYNEQFF. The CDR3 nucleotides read TGTGCCAGCAGTTTGGCAACCCCCACCTACAATGAGCAGTTCTTC.

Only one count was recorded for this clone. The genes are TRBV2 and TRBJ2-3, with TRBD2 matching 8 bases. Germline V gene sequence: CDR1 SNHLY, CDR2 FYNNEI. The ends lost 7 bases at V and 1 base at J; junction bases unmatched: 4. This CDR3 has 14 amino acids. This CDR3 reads CASIREGRTDTQYF. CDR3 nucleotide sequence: TGTGCCAGCATTCGGGAGGGGCGCACAGATACGCAGTATTTT.

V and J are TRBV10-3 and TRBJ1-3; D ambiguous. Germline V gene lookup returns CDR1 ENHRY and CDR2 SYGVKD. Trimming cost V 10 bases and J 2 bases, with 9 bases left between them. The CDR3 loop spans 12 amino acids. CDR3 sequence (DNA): TGTGCCACTCACAGAACTGGAAACACCATATATTTT. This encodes CATHRTGNTIYF.

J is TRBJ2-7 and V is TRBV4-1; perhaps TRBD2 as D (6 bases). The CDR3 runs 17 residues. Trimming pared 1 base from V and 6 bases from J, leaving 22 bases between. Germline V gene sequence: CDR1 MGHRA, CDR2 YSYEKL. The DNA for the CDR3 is TGCGCCAGCAGCCAAGCCCCCGGGATCGGACTACCCGCCGAGCAGTACTTC. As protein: CASSQAPGIGLPAEQYF.

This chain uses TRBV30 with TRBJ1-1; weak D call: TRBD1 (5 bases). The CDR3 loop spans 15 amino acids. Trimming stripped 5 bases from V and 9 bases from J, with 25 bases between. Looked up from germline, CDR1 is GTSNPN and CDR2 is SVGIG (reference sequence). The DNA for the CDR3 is TGTGCCTGGGGAGGGATCGTCAGGGACGTCCGGCAAGCTTTCTTT. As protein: CAWGGIVRDVRQAFF.

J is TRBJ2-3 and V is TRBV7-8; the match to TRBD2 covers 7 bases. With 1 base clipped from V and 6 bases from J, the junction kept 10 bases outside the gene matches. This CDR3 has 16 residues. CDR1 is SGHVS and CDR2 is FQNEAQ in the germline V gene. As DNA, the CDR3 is TGTGCCAGCAGCTTAGTACTAGCGTCCGTAGCGGATACGCAGTATTTT. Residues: CASSLVLASVADTQYF.

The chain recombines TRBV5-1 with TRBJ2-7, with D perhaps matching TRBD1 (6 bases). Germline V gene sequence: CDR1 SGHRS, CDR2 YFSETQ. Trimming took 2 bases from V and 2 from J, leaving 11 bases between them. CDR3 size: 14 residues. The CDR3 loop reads CASSLGGSTYEQYF. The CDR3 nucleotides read TGCGCCAGCAGCTTAGGGGGTTCCACCTACGAGCAGTACTTC.

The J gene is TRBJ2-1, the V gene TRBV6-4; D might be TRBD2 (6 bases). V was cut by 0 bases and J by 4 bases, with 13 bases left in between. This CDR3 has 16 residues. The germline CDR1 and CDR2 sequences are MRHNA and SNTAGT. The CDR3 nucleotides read TGTGCCAGCAGTGACTCAACTGGCGGGGATTACAATGAGCAGTTCTTC. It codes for CASSDSTGGDYNEQFF.

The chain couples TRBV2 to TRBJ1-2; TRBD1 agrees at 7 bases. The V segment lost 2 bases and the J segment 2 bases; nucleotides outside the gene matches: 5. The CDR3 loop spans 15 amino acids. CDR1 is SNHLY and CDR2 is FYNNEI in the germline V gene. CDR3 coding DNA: TGTGCCAGCAGTGAATCGGGGACAGTCAACTATGGCTACACCTTC. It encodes CASSESGTVNYGYTF.

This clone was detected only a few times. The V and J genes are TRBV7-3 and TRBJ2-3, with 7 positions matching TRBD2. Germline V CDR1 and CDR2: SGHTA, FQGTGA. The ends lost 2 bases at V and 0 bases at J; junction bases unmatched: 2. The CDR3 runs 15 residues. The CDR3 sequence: CASSLGTISTDTQYF. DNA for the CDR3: TGTGCCAGCAGCTTAGGGACTATTAGCACAGATACGCAGTATTTT. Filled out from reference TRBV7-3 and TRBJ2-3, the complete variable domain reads GAGVSQTPSNKVTEKGKYVELRCDPISGHTALYWYRQSLGQGPEFLIYFQGTGAADDSGLPNDRFFAVRPEGSVSTLKIQRTERGDSAVYLCASSLGTISTDTQYFGPGTRLTVL.

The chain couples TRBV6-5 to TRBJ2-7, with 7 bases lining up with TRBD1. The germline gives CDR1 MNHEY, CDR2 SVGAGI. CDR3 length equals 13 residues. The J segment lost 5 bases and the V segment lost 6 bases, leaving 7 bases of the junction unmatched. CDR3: CASSYRGVDEQYF. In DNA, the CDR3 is TGTGCCAGCAGCTACAGGGGTGTCGACGAGCAGTACTTC.

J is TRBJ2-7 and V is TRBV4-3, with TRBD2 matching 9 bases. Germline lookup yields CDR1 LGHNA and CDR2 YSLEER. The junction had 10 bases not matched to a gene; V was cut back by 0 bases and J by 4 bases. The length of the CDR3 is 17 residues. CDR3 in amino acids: CASSQEGNSGSQYEQYF. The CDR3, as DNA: TGCGCCAGCAGCCAAGAAGGTAATAGCGGGAGTCAGTACGAGCAGTACTTC.

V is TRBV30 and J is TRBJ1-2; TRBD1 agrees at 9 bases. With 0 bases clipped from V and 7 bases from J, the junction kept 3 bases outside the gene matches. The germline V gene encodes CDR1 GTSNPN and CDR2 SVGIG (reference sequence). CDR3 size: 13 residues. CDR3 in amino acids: CAWSVQGASGYTF. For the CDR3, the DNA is TGTGCCTGGAGTGTACAGGGGGCGAGTGGCTACACCTTC.

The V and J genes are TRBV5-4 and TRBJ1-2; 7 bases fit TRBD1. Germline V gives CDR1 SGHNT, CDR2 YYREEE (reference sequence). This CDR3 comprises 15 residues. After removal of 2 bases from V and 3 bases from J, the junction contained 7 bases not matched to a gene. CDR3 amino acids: CASSFGTERDYGYTF. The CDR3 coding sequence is TGTGCCAGCAGCTTCGGGACAGAGAGGGACTATGGCTACACCTTC.

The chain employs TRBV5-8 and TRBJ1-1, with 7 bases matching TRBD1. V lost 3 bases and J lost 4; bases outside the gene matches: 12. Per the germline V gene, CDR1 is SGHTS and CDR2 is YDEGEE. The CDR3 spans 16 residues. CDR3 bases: TGTGCCAGCAGCTCTATTACAGGGGTGCGGGGCACTGAAGCTTTCTTT. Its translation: CASSSITGVRGTEAFF.

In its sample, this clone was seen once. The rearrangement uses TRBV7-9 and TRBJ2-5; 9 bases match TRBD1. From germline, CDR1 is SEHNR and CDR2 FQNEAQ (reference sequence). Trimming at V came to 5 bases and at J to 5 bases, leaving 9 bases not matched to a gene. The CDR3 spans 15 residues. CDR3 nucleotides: TGTGCCAGCAGCCACTATACAGGGGGCGAGGAGACCCAGTACTTC. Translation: CASSHYTGGEETQYF.

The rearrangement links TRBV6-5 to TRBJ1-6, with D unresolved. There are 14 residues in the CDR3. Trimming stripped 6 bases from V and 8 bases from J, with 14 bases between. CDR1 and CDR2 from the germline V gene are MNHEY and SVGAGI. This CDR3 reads CASRGGQAYSPLHF. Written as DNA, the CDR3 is TGTGCCAGCAGGGGAGGGCAGGCGTATTCACCCCTCCACTTT.

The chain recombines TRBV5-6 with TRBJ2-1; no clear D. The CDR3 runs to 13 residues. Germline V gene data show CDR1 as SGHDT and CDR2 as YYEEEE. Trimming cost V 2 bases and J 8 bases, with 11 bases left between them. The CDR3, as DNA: TGTGCCAGCAGCTTATTCAGTTTGGATGAGCAGTTCTTC. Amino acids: CASSLFSLDEQFF. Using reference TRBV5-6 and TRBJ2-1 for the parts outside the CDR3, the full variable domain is DAGVTQSPTHLIKTRGQQVTLRCSPKSGHDTVSWYQQALGQGPQFIFQYYEEEERQRGNFPDRFSGHQFPNYSSELNVNALLLGDSALYLCASSLFSLDEQFFGPGTRLTVL.

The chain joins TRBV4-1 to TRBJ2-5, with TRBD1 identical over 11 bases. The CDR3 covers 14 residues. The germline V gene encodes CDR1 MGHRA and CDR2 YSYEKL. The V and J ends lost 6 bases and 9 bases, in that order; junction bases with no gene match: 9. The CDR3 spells CASRLVGQGGPQYF. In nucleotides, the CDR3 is TGCGCCAGCAGACTTGTGGGACAGGGGGGGCCCCAGTACTTC.

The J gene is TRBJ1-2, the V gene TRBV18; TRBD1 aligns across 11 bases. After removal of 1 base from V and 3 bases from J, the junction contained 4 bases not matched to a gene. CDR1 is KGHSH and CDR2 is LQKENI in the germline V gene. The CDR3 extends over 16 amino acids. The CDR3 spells CASSPLGQGVDYGYTF. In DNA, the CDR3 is TGTGCCAGCTCACCACTGGGACAGGGGGTTGACTATGGCTACACCTTC.

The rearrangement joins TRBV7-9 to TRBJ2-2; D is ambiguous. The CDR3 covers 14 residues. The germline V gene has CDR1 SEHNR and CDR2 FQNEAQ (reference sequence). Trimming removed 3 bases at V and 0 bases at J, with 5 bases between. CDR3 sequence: CASSFQANTGELFF. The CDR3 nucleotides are TGTGCCAGCAGCTTTCAGGCGAACACCGGGGAGCTGTTTTTT.